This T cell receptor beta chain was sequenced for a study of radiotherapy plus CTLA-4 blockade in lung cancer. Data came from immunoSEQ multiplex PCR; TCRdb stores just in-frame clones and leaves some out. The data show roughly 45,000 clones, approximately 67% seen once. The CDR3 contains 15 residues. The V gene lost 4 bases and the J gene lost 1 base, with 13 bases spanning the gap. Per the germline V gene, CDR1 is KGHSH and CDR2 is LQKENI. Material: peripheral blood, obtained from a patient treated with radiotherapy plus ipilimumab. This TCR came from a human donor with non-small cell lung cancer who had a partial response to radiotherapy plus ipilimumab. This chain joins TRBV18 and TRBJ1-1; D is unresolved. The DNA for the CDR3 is TGTGCCAGCTCACTGGGGAGGGCGGCGAACACTGAAGCTTTCTTT. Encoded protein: CASSLGRAANTEAFF.